Detailed here is one T cell receptor beta chain. TCRdb ran MiXCR on the 5' RACE reads and lists one entry per CDR3 protein. Of 20,000 to 25,000 distinct CDR3 sequences listed, 5.2% are singletons. The CDR3 sequence is 14 residues long. Germline loops: CDR1 MNHEY, CDR2 SVGEGT. Trimming stripped 2 bases from V and 3 bases from J, with 5 bases between. The entry originates in a study of T cells after yellow fever vaccination. Study as a whole: Sorting of the EM, EMRA, CM and Tscm memory subsets was carried out using CD3, CD45RA, CCR7 and CD95.

The origin of this receptor is a man younger than 30 who received the YFV17D yellow fever vaccine. V gene TRBV6-2 or TRBV6-3 combines with J gene TRBJ2-6; D tentatively reads TRBD1 or TRBD2 (5 bases each). The sample here was PBMCs, either bulk or a sorted T-cell subset (CD4+, CD8+, memory, or dextramer-sorted; not recorded which), taken approximately 40 days after the first yellow fever vaccination. The CDR3 nucleotides read TGTGCCAGCAGTTACGGGGGTGGGGCCAACGTCCTGACTTTC. Its translation is CASSYGGGANVLTF.